Following are 11 T cell receptor beta chains from one sample sequenced in a study of blood T cells in healthy people across ages. Then a second PCR, running about 6 to 11 cycles, was carried out with a sample-barcoded 5' primer and a J-beta primer mix. TCRdb reanalysed the 5' RACE reads using MiXCR and keeps one entry per CDR3 protein. Here the sample spans some 1.4 million distinct CDR3 sequences, roughly 45% being singletons. Sample: blood. The source is a young woman in good health.

The genes are TRBV5-1 and TRBJ1-3, with TRBD1 matching over 9 bases. This CDR3 is 16 amino acids long. V dropped 4 bases and J dropped 0; count of bases not matched to a gene: 5. The germline V gene encodes CDR1 SGHRS and CDR2 YFSETQ. CDR3 loop: CASSAGQGDSGNTIYF. The CDR3 DNA sequence: TGCGCCAGCAGCGCGGGACAGGGCGACTCTGGAAACACCATATATTTT.

V and J are TRBV6-1 and TRBJ1-1; D ambiguous. From germline, CDR1 is MNHNS and CDR2 SASEGT. The CDR3 contains 15 residues. Trimming left V 4 bases short and J 0 bases short, with 12 bases between. CDR3 sequence (DNA): TGTGCCAGCAGTGGACCGACAACGATGAACACTGAAGCTTTCTTT. This encodes CASSGPTTMNTEAFF.

Remarks on this clonotype: Relative to the germline gene, one junction end is altered; a read error may explain this. The chain employs TRBV27 and TRBJ1-2; maybe TRBD1 (5 bases). The CDR3 extends over 16 amino acids. CDR1 and CDR2 (germline): MNHEY, SMNVEV (reference sequence). CDR3 in DNA: TGTGCCAGCAGGGGGGTTATAGGAGCCGAAAACTATAGCTACACCTTC. It is translated as CASRGVIGAENYSYTF.

The CDR3 sequence: CAWSVAPGPYGYTF. Here the CDR3 DNA reads TGTGCCTGGAGTGTAGCACCAGGGCCCTATGGCTACACCTTC. V usage is TRBV30 and J usage is TRBJ1-2, with a possible D match to TRBD1 (5 bases). Trimming pared 0 bases from V and 4 bases from J, leaving 12 bases between. CDR1 and CDR2 from the germline V gene are GTSNPN and SVGIG (reference sequence). This CDR3 is 14 amino acids long.

The rearrangement joins TRBV5-1 to TRBJ2-3, with D perhaps TRBD2 (6 bases). The germline V gene encodes CDR1 SGHRS and CDR2 YFSETQ. Trimming cost V 1 base and J 4 bases, with 16 bases left between them. CDR3 length: 16 amino acids. In DNA form, the CDR3 reads TGCGCCAGCAGCTTGACGCGAACGGGAGCTGCAGATACGCAGTATTTT. As protein: CASSLTRTGAADTQYF.

This clonotype was observed a few times. This chain links TRBV6-5 with TRBJ1-1; no definite D call. Trimming shortened V by 6 bases and J by 2 bases, and 10 bases separated the two germline ends. The CDR3 totals 13 residues. Germline CDR1 and CDR2: MNHEY and SVGAGI. As DNA, the CDR3 is TGTGCCAGCAGACGGATAAGCAACACTGAAGCTTTCTTT. Amino acids: CASRRISNTEAFF.

The sample holds a few counts of this clonotype. The V gene is TRBV11-2, the J gene TRBJ2-3; 9 nucleotides align to TRBD2. CDR1 is SGHAT, CDR2 FQNNGV, per germline. The junction had 11 bases not matched to a gene; V was cut back by 3 bases and J by 4 bases. This CDR3 is built from 17 residues. The CDR3 spells CASSLVRRGGHSDTQYF. Here the CDR3 DNA reads TGTGCCAGCAGCTTGGTAAGGCGGGGGGGCCACTCAGATACGCAGTATTTT.

About this clonotype itself: At one end, the junction sequence differs from germline, possibly due to a read error. The gene calls are TRBV29-1 and TRBJ1-1; D call uncertain. The CDR3 consists of 13 residues. Germline assignment: CDR1 SQVTM and CDR2 ANQGSEA. The DNA for the CDR3 is TGCAGCGTTGAAGGACGGATGAACGCTGAAGCTTTCTTT. Translation gives CSVEGRMNAEAFF. The full variable domain, its missing parts supplied by reference TRBV29-1 and TRBJ1-1, is SAVISQKPSRDICQRGTSLTIQCQVDSQVTMMFWYRQQPGQSLTLIATANQGSEATYESGFVIDKFPISRPNLTFSTLTVSNMSPEDSSIYLCSVEGRMNAEAFFGQGTRLTVV.

The chain combines TRBV12-3 or TRBV12-4 with TRBJ1-2, with a weak D call TRBD1 (6 bases). Trimming took 6 bases from V and 4 from J, leaving 12 bases between them. CDR3 length equals 13 residues. The CDR3 spells CASRGGSGYGYTF. The CDR3 DNA sequence: TGTGCCAGCAGAGGGGGATCGGGCTATGGCTACACCTTC.

The genes are TRBV5-1 and TRBJ2-7; 9 bases match TRBD2. Germline V gene lookup returns CDR1 SGHRS and CDR2 YFSETQ. The CDR3 covers 18 residues. Trimming took 1 base from V and 0 from J; bases not matched to a gene: 11. CDR3 amino acids: CASSLRGGVAGASYEQYF. In DNA, the CDR3 is TGCGCCAGCAGCTTGAGGGGAGGGGTAGCGGGGGCCTCCTACGAGCAGTACTTC.

In this sample, this clonotype turned up a few times. This chain's CDR3 is CASSETPTDTQYF. In DNA form, the CDR3 reads TGTGCCAGCAGTGAAACCCCCACAGATACGCAGTATTTT. The V and J genes are TRBV6-1 and TRBJ2-3; no firm D call. CDR3 length: 13 residues. With 2 bases removed from V and 2 bases from J, the gap between germline ends came to 5 bases. Per germline, CDR1 MNHNS and CDR2 SASEGT.